The rows below give T cell receptor beta chains drawn from one sample of a study of cytotoxic CD8 clonotypes in ibrutinib-treated CLL. Produced via immunoSEQ multiplex PCR; TCRdb's table is partial and in-frame only. The sample has roughly 160,000 clones, 70% to 85% seen once. Specimen: PBMCs, collected after 24 months of ibrutinib treatment. These receptors came from a human donor with chronic lymphocytic leukemia. Each CDR3 is given with its conserved first and last residue. Each record gives: CDR3 protein, J gene, V gene, D gene, clone size. A D gene is named only where the DNA matches it firmly. Only part of the rows carry a size: once, few, many, or a class if the clone is expanded.

CASSVAGNNEQFF,TRBJ2-1,TRBV9,-,once
CASSAGRTEAFF,TRBJ1-1,TRBV7-9,-,-
CASSSGTGNNIQYF,TRBJ2-4,TRBV5-1,TRBD1,-
CAISEEGGTNTEAFF,TRBJ1-1,TRBV10-3,TRBD1,many
CASSSSSPLHF,TRBJ1-6,TRBV6-6,-,-
CASSLKRGYEQYF,TRBJ2-7,TRBV28,-,-
CASSWRGNQPQHF,TRBJ1-5,TRBV28,-,-
CASRPDRVNSPLHF,TRBJ1-6,TRBV6-5,TRBD1,-
CASSGWGTGPEGETQYF,TRBJ2-5,TRBV5-5,-,-
CASSFDRGQGGYTF,TRBJ1-2,TRBV7-6,TRBD1,-
CASSLVSNSGNTIYF,TRBJ1-3,TRBV5-6,-,-
CASSEARTYGYTF,TRBJ1-2,TRBV6-1,-,-
CAWSVFRGNTEAFF,TRBJ1-1,TRBV30,-,-
CASREGSGAQETQYF,TRBJ2-5,TRBV5-1,-,-
CASSRIGLAGVQQYF,TRBJ2-7,TRBV5-6,TRBD2,-
CASRSPGYQETQYF,TRBJ2-5,TRBV28,-,-
CASSKKTGTAGEQYF,TRBJ2-7,TRBV9,-,-
CASSAEGINQPQHF,TRBJ1-5,TRBV5-4,-,-
CASSPGGKDTQYF,TRBJ2-3,TRBV13,-,-
CASSLDQGPYEQYF,TRBJ2-7,TRBV5-1,-,-
CASSLVVGGYTF,TRBJ1-2,TRBV28,-,-
CASSLGGDLGETQYF,TRBJ2-5,TRBV5-1,-,-
CASSLRPDTQYF,TRBJ2-3,TRBV5-1,-,-
CASSEASGNYEQYF,TRBJ2-7,TRBV6-4,-,-
CASSIYRDYGYTF,TRBJ1-2,TRBV27,-,once
CASSFGMTGAASTDTQYF,TRBJ2-3,TRBV7-9,TRBD1,-
CASSTQGATNEKLFF,TRBJ1-4,TRBV19,-,-
CASMKGGRRTGELFF,TRBJ2-2,TRBV27,TRBD2,-
CASSLVGSGGYTF,TRBJ1-2,TRBV5-1,-,-
CASSSRGAPYNEQFF,TRBJ2-1,TRBV9,-,-
CASSYGGPYLGSNQPQHF,TRBJ1-5,TRBV5-6,-,-
CASREGPYSNQPQHF,TRBJ1-5,TRBV7-2,-,-
CASSSTGAYGYTF,TRBJ1-2,TRBV7-8,TRBD1,-
CASSPAGTGNTIYF,TRBJ1-3,TRBV4-2,-,-
CASRTNYEQYF,TRBJ2-7,TRBV28,-,-
CASSFTSPGANVLTF,TRBJ2-6,TRBV27,-,-
CASSSWTGDTGELFF,TRBJ2-2,TRBV7-6,TRBD1,-
CASSPTSGVTYEQYF,TRBJ2-7,TRBV9,TRBD2,-
CASSARSAAGDNEQFF,TRBJ2-1,TRBV2,TRBD2,-
CASSLPGLAGASNEQFF,TRBJ2-1,TRBV5-6,TRBD2,-
CATTPGAGGTDTQYF,TRBJ2-3,TRBV19,TRBD2,-
CASSLDRGLDTQYF,TRBJ2-3,TRBV5-6,TRBD1,-
CASSGLGRLEDIQYF,TRBJ2-4,TRBV25-1,-,-
CASSLDGRPTGELFF,TRBJ2-2,TRBV7-3,TRBD2,-
CASSPGQYNEKLFF,TRBJ1-4,TRBV18,TRBD1,once
CASSLGVMNTEAFF,TRBJ1-1,TRBV11-2,-,many
CASSSVGVGYTF,TRBJ1-2,TRBV7-2,-,-
CASSLRSGANVLTF,TRBJ2-6,TRBV27,-,few
CASSVEGAQLNEQFF,TRBJ2-1,TRBV9,TRBD1,-
CASSPRTGGRREQYF,TRBJ2-7,TRBV6-5,TRBD2,-
CASSTYRGGYEQYF,TRBJ2-7,TRBV19,-,once
CASSSAQGARAFF,TRBJ1-1,TRBV7-9,TRBD1,-
CASSYNEGHNEQFF,TRBJ2-1,TRBV6-5,-,-
CASNIGGQGTGEQYF,TRBJ2-7,TRBV19,TRBD1,-
CASSPNLHYEQYF,TRBJ2-7,TRBV19,-,-
CASSDTRAKQPQHF,TRBJ1-5,TRBV2,-,-
CASSDRFYTF,TRBJ1-2,TRBV6-5,-,few
CASAGQGDLGYTF,TRBJ1-2,TRBV19,TRBD1,-
CASSLVSDEQFF,TRBJ2-1,TRBV7-9,-,-